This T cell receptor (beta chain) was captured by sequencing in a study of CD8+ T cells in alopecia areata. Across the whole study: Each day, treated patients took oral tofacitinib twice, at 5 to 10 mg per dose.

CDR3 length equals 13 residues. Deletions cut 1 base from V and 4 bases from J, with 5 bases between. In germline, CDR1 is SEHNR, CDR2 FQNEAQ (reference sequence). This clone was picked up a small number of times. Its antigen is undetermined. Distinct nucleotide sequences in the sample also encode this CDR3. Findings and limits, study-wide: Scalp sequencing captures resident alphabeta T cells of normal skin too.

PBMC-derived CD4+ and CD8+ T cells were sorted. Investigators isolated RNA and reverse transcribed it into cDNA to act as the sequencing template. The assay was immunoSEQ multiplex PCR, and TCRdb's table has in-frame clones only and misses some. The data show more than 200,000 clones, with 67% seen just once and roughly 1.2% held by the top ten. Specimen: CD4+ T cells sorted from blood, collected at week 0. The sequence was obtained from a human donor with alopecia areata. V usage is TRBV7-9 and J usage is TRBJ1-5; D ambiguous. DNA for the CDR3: TGTGCCAGCAGCTTAGGGGCAAATCAGCCCCAGCATTTT. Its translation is CASSLGANQPQHF.